One sample yielded the 13 T cell receptor beta chains listed below, sequenced in a study of T cell repertoires in cytomegalovirus infection. TCRdb reprocessed the reads via MiXCR and lists one record per CDR3 protein. The top ten hold around 47% of the sample, which has a few hundred thousand distinct CDR3 sequences, approximately 15% seen once. What was sequenced was CD8+ T cells from PBMCs. These TCRs come from a human donor in good health (CMV status not recorded). Some clones in this sample may be carry-over from other donors' samples.

The genes are TRBV7-3 and TRBJ2-3; 7 positions agree with TRBD1. Germline values: CDR1 SGHTA, CDR2 FQGTGA. Unmatched junction bases numbered 3, after V lost 1 base and J lost 5 bases. This CDR3 comprises 14 residues. The CDR3 is CASSLIGDRDTQYF. The CDR3 nucleotides are TGTGCCAGCAGCTTAATTGGGGACAGAGATACGCAGTATTTT.

J is TRBJ1-5 and V is TRBV19; maybe TRBD1 (6 bases). V was pared by 5 bases and J by 6 bases, with 11 bases between. Per the germline V gene, CDR1 is LNHDA and CDR2 is SQIVND (reference sequence). The CDR3 loop spans 13 amino acids. For the CDR3, the DNA is TGTGCCAGTAGTGGGGGGGCAGGTCAGCCCCAGCATTTT. The encoded protein is CASSGGAGQPQHF.

This clonotype occurred many times. V usage is TRBV20-1 and J usage is TRBJ1-5; no clear D gene. The V end lost 3 bases, the J end lost 3 bases, and 21 bases lay between the germline ends. Germline CDR1 is DFQATT and CDR2 is SNEGSKA (reference sequence). This CDR3 is 17 amino acids long. The CDR3 reads CSARVGHGTQANQPQHF. CDR3 sequence (DNA): TGCAGTGCTAGGGTAGGGCACGGAACTCAAGCCAATCAGCCCCAGCATTTT.

The chain recombines TRBV15 with TRBJ2-3; D call uncertain. The CDR3 loop spans 16 amino acids. The V and J ends lost 6 bases and 0 bases respectively, with 16 bases between them. In germline, CDR1 is LNHNV, CDR2 YYDKDF (reference sequence). CDR3 sequence (DNA): TGTGCCACCAGGCCGGACCTTAGGCCTAGCACAGATACGCAGTATTTT. Amino acids: CATRPDLRPSTDTQYF. The variable domain in full, completed from reference TRBV15 and TRBJ2-3, reads DAMVIQNPRYQVTQFGKPVTLSCSQTLNHNVMYWYQQKSSQAPKLLFHYYDKDFNNEADTPDNFQSRRPNTSFCFLDIRSPGLGDTAMYLCATRPDLRPSTDTQYFGPGTRLTVL.

This clonotype was counted a few times. The J gene is TRBJ1-2, the V gene TRBV7-9; TRBD1 agrees at 7 bases. With V trimmed by 6 bases and J by 3 bases, 7 bases remained unmatched. The CDR3 runs 14 residues. The germline V gene encodes CDR1 SEHNR and CDR2 FQNEAQ (reference sequence). CDR3 region: CASRPGTDHYGYTF. As DNA, the CDR3 is TGTGCCAGCAGACCAGGGACAGACCACTATGGCTACACCTTC.

The chain has TRBV29-1 and TRBJ2-3; D unresolved. V lost 6 bases and J lost 2, with 3 bases in between. From germline, CDR1 is SQVTM and CDR2 ANQGSEA. This CDR3 spans 10 amino acids. The CDR3 reads CSVLTDTQYF. Here the CDR3 DNA reads TGCAGCGTCCTCACAGATACGCAGTATTTT.

There are a few counts of this clonotype. The V and J genes are TRBV7-8 and TRBJ2-1, with no clear D. Germline V gene sequence: CDR1 SGHVS, CDR2 FQNEAQ. This CDR3 comprises 15 residues. V lost 1 base and J lost 3, with 10 bases in between. In DNA form, the CDR3 reads TGTGCCAGCAGCTTAGAGTCGGCAAACTACAATGAGCAGTTCTTC. This gives the protein CASSLESANYNEQFF.

This clonotype was counted a few times. The rearrangement uses TRBV6-1 and TRBJ2-1; D unclear. The CDR3 loop spans 14 amino acids. Germline CDR1 MNHNS, CDR2 SASEGT. The ends were cut back, 10 bases at V and 4 bases at J, with 17 bases in the middle. For the CDR3, the DNA is TGTGCCACCCTGACCCCCGCGTTGTACAATGAGCAGTTCTTC. Translation gives CATLTPALYNEQFF.

This clonotype was counted a few times. The V and J genes are TRBV20-1 and TRBJ1-1; 7 nucleotides line up with TRBD1. This CDR3 has 13 amino acids. Losses at the gene ends were 3 bases for V and 1 base for J; bases not matched to a gene: 2. Germline loops: CDR1 DFQATT, CDR2 SNEGSKA (reference sequence). The CDR3 DNA is TGCAGTGCTAGGAGACAGGGGAACACTGAAGCTTTCTTT. Translating gives CSARRQGNTEAFF.

This clonotype was counted many times. The V gene is TRBV12-3 or TRBV12-4, the J gene TRBJ1-4, with unresolved D. Trimming pared 3 bases from V and 6 bases from J, leaving 20 bases between. The CDR3 runs to 17 residues. The CDR3 spells CASSFLMGGANDEKLFF. In DNA, the CDR3 is TGTGCCAGCAGTTTCCTTATGGGCGGCGCCAACGATGAAAAACTGTTTTTT.

This clonotype was recorded a few times. Here the CDR3 DNA reads TGCGCCAGCAGGAAAACAGGGGGCACTGAAGCTTTCTTT. It translates to CASRKTGGTEAFF. The chain links TRBV5-1 to TRBJ1-1; 8 nucleotides agree with TRBD1. The CDR3 consists of 13 residues. J gave up 4 bases and V 5 bases, and 4 bases lay outside the gene matches. Per the germline V gene, CDR1 is SGHRS and CDR2 is YFSETQ.

This clonotype was detected only a few times. V is TRBV19 and J is TRBJ2-7; D not certain. This CDR3 comprises 13 residues. Germline V gene sequence: CDR1 LNHDA, CDR2 SQIVND (reference sequence). V was pared by 3 bases and J by 3 bases, with 9 bases between. The CDR3 reads CASSIPGNYEQYF. In nucleotides, the CDR3 is TGTGCCAGTAGTATTCCAGGCAACTACGAGCAGTACTTC.

The CDR3 loop is CASSFGDRGWQPQHF. The CDR3 DNA sequence: TGTGCCAGCAGTTTCGGGGACAGGGGTTGGCAGCCCCAGCATTTT. This chain joins TRBV28 and TRBJ1-5, with 10 bases lining up with TRBD1. CDR1 MDHEN and CDR2 SYDVKM come from the germline V gene. The length of the CDR3 is 15 residues. The V and J ends lost 3 bases and 7 bases, in that order; junction bases with no gene match: 6.